This paragraph covers one T cell receptor (beta chain) sequence. Its antigen is as yet unknown. In TCRdb, the PCR reads were re-called with MiXCR into one record per CDR3 protein. The data contain about half a million distinct CDR3 sequences, roughly 25% of them seen just once; the ten biggest clones take up 0.7% to 0.9%. The data are from a study of molecular identifiers for immune sequencing clone quantification. The CDR3 totals 18 residues. The germline V and J ends were trimmed by 1 base and 2 bases, with 18 bases remaining between them. Germline V lookup: CDR1 SGHTA, CDR2 FQGTGA. Study-level results: Beyond 20 RNA copies, clones held over 99% of effector molecules, compared with under 1% in naive cells.

This TCR derives from a human donor in good health. Some libraries in this study had Jurkat cell RNA spiked in. The rearrangement joins TRBV7-3 to TRBJ2-1; D might be TRBD1 or TRBD2, each matching 7 bases. Sequenced sample: naive CD8+ T cells from blood, with Jurkat cell RNA spiked in. Subset of the sample: FACS-sorted CD8+CD4-CCR7+CD45RA+ naive T cells. CDR3 coding DNA: TGTGCCAGCAGCTTAAAGGGGGCTAGCGGACCGACCTACAATGAGCAGTTCTTC. It encodes CASSLKGASGPTYNEQFF.